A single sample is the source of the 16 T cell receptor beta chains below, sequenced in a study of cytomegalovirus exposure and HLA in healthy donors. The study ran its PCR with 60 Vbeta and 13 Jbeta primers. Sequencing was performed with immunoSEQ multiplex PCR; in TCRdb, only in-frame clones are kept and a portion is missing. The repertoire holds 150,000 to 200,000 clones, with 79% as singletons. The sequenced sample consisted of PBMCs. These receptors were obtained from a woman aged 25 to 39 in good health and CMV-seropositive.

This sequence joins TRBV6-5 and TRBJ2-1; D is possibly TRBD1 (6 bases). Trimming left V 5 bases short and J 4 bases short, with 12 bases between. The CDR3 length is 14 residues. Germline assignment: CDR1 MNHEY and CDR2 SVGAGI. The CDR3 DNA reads TGTGCCAGCAGTGCCGGACAGAAATACAATGAGCAGTTCTTC. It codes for CASSAGQKYNEQFF.

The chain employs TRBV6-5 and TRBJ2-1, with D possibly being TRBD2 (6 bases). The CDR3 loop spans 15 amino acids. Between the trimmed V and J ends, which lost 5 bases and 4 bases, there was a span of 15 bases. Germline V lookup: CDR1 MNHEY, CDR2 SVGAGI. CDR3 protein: CASSPGGGIYNEQFF. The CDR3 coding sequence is TGTGCCAGCAGTCCCGGAGGAGGGATTTACAATGAGCAGTTCTTC.

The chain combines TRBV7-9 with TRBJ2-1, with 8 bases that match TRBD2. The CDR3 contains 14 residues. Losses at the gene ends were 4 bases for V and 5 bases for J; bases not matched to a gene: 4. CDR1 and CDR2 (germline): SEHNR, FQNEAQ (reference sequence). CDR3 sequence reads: CASSSQRGNNEQFF. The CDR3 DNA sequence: TGTGCCAGCAGCTCACAGCGGGGGAACAATGAGCAGTTCTTC.

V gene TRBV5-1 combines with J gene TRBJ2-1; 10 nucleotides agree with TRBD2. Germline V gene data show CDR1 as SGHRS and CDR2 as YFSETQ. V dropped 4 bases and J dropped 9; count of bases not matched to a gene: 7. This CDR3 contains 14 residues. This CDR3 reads CASSPTSGEIEQFF. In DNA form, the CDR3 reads TGCGCCAGCAGCCCCACTAGCGGGGAGATTGAGCAGTTCTTC.

The CDR3 nucleotides read TGTGCCAGCAGTGAGGGCAGTTACCAAGAGACCCAGTACTTC. It codes for CASSEGSYQETQYF. The chain recombines TRBV6-1 with TRBJ2-5; D is undetermined. The germline CDR1 and CDR2 sequences are MNHNS and SASEGT. The CDR3 extends over 14 amino acids. Deletions cut 3 bases from V and 0 bases from J, with 8 bases between.

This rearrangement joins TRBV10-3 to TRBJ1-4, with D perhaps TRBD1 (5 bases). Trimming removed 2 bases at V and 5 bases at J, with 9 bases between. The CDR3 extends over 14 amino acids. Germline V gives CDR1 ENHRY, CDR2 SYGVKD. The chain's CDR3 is CAISEARQNEKLFF. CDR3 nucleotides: TGTGCCATCAGTGAGGCTCGACAGAATGAAAAACTGTTTTTT.

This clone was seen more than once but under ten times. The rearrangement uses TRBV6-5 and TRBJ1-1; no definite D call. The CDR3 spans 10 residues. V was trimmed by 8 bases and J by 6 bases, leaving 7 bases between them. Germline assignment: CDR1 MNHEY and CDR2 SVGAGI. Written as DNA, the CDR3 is TGTGCCAGCCCTTTCGCTGAAGCTTTCTTT. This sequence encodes CASPFAEAFF.

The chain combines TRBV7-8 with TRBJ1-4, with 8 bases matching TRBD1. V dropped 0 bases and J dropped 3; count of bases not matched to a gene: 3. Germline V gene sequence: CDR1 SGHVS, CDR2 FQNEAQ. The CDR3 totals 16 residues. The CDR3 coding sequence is TGTGCCAGCAGCTTAGCTCAGGGGGCTCCTAATGAAAAACTGTTTTTT. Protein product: CASSLAQGAPNEKLFF.

Here the CDR3 DNA reads TGTGCCAGCAGCGTACAGGGGACCCACAATGAGCAGTTCTTC. This codes for CASSVQGTHNEQFF. The chain combines TRBV5-4 with TRBJ2-1, with 7 bases aligning to TRBD1. The CDR3 is 14 residues long. Germline V lookup: CDR1 SGHNT, CDR2 YYREEE (reference sequence). The V and J ends lost 4 bases and 5 bases, in that order; junction bases with no gene match: 6.

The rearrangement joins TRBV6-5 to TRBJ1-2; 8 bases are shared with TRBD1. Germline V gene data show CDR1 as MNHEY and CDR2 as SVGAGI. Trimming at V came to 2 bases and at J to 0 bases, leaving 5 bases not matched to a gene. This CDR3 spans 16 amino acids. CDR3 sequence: CASSYHGTGPNYGYTF. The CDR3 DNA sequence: TGTGCCAGCAGTTACCACGGGACAGGTCCTAACTATGGCTACACCTTC.

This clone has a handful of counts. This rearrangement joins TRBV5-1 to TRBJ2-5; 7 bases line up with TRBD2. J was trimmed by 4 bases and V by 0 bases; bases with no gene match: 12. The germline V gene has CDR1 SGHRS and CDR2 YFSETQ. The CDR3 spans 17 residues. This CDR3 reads CASSLVPLGGVSETQYF. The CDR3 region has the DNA TGCGCCAGCAGCTTGGTGCCCTTGGGGGGGGTATCAGAGACCCAGTACTTC.

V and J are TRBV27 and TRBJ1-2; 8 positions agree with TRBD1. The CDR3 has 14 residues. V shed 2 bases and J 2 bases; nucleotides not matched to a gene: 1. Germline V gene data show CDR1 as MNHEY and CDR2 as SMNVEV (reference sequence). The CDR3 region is CASSLQGANYGYTF. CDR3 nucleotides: TGTGCCAGCAGTTTACAGGGGGCAAACTATGGCTACACCTTC.

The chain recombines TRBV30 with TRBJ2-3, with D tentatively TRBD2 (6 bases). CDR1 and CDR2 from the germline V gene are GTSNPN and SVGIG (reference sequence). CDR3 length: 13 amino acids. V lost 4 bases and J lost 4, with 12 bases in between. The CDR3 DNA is TGTGCCTGGACCACTAGCTTTGCAGATACGCAGTATTTT. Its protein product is CAWTTSFADTQYF.

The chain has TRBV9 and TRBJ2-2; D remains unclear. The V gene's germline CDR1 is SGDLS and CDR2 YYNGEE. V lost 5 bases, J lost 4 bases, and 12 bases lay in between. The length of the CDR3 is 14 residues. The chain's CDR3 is CASSSTSGTGELFF. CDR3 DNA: TGTGCCAGCAGTTCTACCTCGGGCACCGGGGAGCTGTTTTTT. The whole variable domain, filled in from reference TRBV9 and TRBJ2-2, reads DSGVTQTPKHLITATGQRVTLRCSPRSGDLSVYWYQQSLDQGLQFLIQYYNGEERAKGNILERFSAQQFPDLHSELNLSSLELGDSALYFCASSSTSGTGELFFGEGSRLTVL.

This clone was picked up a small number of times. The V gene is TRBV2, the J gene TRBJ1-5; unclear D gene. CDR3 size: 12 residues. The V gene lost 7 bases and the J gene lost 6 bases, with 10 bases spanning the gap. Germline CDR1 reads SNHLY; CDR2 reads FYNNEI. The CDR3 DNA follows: TGTGCCAGCAATAACTACCGTCAGCCCCAGCATTTT. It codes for CASNNYRQPQHF.

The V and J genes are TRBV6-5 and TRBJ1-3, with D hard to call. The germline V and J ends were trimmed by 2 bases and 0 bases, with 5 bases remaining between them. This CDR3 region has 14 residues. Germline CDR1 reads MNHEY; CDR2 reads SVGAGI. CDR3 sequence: CASSYTVSGNTIYF. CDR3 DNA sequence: TGTGCCAGCAGTTACACAGTCTCTGGAAACACCATATATTTT.